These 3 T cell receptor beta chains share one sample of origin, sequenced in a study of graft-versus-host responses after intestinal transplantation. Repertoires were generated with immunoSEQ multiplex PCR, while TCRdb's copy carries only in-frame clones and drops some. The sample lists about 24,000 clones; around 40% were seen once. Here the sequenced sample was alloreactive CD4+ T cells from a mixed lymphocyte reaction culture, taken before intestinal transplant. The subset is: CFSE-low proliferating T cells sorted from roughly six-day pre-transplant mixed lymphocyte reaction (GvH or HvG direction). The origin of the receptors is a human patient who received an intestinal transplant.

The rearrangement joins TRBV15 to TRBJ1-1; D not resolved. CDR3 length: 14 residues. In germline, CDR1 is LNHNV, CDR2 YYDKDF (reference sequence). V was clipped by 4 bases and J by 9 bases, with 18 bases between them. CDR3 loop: CATSKGGSPMKAFF. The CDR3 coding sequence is TGTGCCACCAGCAAGGGTGGGAGCCCAATGAAAGCTTTCTTT.

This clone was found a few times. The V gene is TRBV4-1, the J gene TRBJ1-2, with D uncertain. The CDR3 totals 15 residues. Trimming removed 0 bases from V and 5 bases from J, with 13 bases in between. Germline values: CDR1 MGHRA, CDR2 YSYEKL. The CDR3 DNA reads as TGCGCCAGCAGCCAAGATCGGACTGTCTTTTATGGCTACACCTTC. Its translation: CASSQDRTVFYGYTF.

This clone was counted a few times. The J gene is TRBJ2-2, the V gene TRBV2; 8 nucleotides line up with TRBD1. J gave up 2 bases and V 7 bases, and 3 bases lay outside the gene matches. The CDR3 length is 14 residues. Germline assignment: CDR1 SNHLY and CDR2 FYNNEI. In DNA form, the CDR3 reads TGTGCCAGCAAGGACAGGGCTAACACCGGGGAGCTGTTTTTT. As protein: CASKDRANTGELFF.